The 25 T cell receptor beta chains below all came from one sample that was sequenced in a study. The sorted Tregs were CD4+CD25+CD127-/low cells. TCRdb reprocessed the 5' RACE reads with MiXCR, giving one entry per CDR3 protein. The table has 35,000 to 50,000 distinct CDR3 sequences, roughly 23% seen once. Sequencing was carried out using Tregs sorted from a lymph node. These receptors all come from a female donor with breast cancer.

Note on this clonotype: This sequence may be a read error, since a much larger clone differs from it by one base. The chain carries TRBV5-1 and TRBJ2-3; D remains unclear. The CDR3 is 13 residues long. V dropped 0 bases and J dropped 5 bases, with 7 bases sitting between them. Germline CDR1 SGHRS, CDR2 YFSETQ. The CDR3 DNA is TGCGCCAGCAGCTTGGAGCTGCAAGATACGCAGTATTTT. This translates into CASSLELQDTQYF.

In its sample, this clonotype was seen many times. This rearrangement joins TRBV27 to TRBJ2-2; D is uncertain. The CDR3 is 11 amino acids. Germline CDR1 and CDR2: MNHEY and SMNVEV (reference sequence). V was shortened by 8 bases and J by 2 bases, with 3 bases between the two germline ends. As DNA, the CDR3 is TGTGCCAGCGGTAACACCGGGGAGCTGTTTTTT. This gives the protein CASGNTGELFF.

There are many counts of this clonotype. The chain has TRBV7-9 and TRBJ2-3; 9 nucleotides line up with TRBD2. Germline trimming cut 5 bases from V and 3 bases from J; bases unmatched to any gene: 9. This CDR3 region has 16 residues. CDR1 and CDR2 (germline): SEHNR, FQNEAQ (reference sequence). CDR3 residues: CASSDRRLAVTDTQYF. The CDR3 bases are TGTGCCAGCAGCGACCGGCGACTAGCGGTTACAGATACGCAGTATTTT.

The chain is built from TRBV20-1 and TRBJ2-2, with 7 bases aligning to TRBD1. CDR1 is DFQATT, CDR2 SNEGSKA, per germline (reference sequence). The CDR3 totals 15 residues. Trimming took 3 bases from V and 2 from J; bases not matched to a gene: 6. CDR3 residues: CSARPGQQNTGELFF. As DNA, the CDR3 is TGCAGTGCTAGGCCGGGACAGCAAAACACCGGGGAGCTGTTTTTT.

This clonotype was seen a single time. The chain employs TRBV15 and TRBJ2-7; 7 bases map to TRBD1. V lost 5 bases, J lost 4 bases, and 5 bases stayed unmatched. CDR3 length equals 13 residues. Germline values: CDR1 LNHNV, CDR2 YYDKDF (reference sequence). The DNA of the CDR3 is TGTGCCACCAGCCAAGGACAGGCTTACGAGCAGTACTTC. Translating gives CATSQGQAYEQYF. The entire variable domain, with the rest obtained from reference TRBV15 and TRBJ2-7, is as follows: DAMVIQNPRYQVTQFGKPVTLSCSQTLNHNVMYWYQQKSSQAPKLLFHYYDKDFNNEADTPDNFQSRRPNTSFCFLDIRSPGLGDTAMYLCATSQGQAYEQYFGPGTRLTVT.

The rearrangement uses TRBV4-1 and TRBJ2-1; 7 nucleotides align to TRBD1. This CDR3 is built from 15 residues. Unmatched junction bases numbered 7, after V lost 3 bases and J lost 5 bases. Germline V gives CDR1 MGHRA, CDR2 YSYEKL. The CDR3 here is CASSHTGTADNEQFF. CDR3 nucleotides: TGCGCCAGCAGCCACACCGGGACAGCCGACAATGAGCAGTTCTTC.

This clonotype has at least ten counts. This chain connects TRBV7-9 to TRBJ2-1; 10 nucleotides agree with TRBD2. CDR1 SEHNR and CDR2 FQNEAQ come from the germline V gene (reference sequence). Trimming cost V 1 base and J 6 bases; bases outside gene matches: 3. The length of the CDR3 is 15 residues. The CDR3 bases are TGTGCCAGCAGCTTAGGGACTAGCGGCATCAATGAGCAGTTCTTC. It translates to CASSLGTSGINEQFF. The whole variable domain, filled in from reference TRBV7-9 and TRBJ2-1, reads DTGVSQNPRHKITKRGQNVTFRCDPISEHNRLYWYRQTLGQGPEFLTYFQNEAQLEKSRLLSDRFSAERPKGSFSTLEIQRTEQGDSAMYLCASSLGTSGINEQFFGPGTRLTVL.

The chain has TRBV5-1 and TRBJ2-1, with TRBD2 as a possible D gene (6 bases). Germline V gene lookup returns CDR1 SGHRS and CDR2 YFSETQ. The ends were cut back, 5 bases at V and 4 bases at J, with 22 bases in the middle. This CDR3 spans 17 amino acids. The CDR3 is CASRRGRAGFGYNEQFF. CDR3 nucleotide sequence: TGCGCCAGCAGGCGGGGTAGGGCGGGGTTCGGTTACAATGAGCAGTTCTTC.

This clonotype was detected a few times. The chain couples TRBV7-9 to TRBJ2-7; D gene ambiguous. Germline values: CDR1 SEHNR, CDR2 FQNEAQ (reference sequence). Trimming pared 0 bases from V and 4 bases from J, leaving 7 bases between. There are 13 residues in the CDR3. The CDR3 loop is CASSLATGYEQYF. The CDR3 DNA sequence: TGTGCCAGCAGCTTAGCTACGGGTTACGAGCAGTACTTC.

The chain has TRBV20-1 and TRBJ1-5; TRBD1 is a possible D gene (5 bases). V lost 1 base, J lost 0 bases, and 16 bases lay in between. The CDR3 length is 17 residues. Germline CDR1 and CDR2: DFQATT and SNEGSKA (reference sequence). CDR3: CSARVTGTDYSNQPQHF. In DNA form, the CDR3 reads TGCAGTGCTAGAGTAACCGGGACCGACTATAGCAATCAGCCCCAGCATTTT.

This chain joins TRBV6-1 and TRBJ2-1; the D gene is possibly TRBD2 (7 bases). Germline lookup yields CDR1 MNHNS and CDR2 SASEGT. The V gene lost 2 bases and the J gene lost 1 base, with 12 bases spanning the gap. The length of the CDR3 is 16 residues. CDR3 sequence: CASSEFGGASYNEQFF. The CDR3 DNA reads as TGTGCCAGCAGTGAATTTGGGGGGGCATCCTACAATGAGCAGTTCTTC.

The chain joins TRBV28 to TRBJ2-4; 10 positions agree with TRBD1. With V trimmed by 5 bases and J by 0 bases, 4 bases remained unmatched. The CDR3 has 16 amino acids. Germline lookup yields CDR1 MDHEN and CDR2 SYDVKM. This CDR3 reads CASSAGQGLAKNIQYF. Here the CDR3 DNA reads TGTGCCAGCAGTGCGGGACAGGGGTTAGCCAAAAACATTCAGTACTTC.

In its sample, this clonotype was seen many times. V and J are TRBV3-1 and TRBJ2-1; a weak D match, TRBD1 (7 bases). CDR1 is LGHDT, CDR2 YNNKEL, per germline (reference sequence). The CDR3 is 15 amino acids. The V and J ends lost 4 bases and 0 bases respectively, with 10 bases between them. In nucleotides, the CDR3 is TGTGCCAGCAGCCGGCAGGGGGGCTCCTACAATGAGCAGTTCTTC. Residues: CASSRQGGSYNEQFF.

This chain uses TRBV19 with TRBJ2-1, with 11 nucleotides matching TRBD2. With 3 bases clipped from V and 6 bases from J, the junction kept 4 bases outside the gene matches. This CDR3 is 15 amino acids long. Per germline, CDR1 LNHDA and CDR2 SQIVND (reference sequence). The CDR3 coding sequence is TGTGCCAGTAGTATTAATAGCGGGAGGGCCAATGAGCAGTTCTTC. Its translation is CASSINSGRANEQFF.

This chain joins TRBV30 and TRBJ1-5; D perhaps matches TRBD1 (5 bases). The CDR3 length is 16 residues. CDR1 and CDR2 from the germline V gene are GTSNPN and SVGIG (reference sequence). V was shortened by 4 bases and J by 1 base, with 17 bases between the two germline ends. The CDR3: CAWKRPGPGSNQPQHF. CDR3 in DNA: TGTGCCTGGAAGCGACCGGGGCCGGGAAGCAATCAGCCCCAGCATTTT.

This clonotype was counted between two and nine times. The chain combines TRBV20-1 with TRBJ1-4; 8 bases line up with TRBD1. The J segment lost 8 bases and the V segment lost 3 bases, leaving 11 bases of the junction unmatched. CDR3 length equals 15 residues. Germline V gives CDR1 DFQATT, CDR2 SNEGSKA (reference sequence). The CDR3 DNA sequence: TGCAGTGCTAGTGGACCTGACAGGGGTGGGGAAAAACTGTTTTTT. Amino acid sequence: CSASGPDRGGEKLFF.

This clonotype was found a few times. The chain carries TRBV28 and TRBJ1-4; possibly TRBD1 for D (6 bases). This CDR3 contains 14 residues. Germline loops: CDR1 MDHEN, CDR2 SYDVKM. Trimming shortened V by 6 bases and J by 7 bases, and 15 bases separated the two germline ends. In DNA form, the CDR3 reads TGTGCCAGCAGCCAAGGGGGTAGGAGTGAAAAACTGTTTTTT. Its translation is CASSQGGRSEKLFF. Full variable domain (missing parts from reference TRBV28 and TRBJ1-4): DVKVTQSSRYLVKRTGEKVFLECVQDMDHENMFWYRQDPGLGLRLIYFSYDVKMKEKGDIPEGYSVSREKKERFSLILESASTNQTSMYLCASSQGGRSEKLFFGSGTQLSVL.

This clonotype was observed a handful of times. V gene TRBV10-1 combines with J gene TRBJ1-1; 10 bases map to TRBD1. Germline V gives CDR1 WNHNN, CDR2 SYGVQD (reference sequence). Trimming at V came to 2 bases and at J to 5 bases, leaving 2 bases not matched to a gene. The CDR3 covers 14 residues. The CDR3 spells CASSEDRGQTEAFF. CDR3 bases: TGCGCCAGCAGTGAGGACAGGGGGCAAACTGAAGCTTTCTTT.

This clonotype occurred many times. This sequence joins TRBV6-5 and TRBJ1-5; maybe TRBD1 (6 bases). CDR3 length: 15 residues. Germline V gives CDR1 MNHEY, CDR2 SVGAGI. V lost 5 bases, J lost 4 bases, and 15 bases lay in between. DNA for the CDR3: TGTGCCAGCAGTGTGGGGGGGGGCTTTAATCAGCCCCAGCATTTT. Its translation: CASSVGGGFNQPQHF.

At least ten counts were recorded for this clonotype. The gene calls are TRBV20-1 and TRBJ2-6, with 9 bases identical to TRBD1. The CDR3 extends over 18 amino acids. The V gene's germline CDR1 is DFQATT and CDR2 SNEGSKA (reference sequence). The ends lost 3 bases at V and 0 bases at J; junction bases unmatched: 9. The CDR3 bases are TGCAGTGCTAGGGGCCCGGGACAGGGATTCTCTGGGGCCAACGTCCTGACTTTC. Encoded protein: CSARGPGQGFSGANVLTF.

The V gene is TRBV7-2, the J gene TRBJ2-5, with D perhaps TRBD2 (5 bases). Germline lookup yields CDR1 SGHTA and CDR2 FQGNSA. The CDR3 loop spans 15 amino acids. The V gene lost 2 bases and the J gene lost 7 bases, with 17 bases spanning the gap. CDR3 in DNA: TGTGCCAGCAGCTTAATGACTACCCTCGGCGGGACCCAGTACTTC. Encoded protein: CASSLMTTLGGTQYF.

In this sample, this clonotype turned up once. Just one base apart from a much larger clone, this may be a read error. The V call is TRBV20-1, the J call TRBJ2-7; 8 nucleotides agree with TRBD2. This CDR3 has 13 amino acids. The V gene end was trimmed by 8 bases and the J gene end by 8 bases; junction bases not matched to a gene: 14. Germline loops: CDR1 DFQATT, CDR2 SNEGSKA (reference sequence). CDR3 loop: CSTPGLGDLKQYF. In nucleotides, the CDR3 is TGCAGTACACCGGGACTAGGAGACCTCAAGCAGTACTTC.

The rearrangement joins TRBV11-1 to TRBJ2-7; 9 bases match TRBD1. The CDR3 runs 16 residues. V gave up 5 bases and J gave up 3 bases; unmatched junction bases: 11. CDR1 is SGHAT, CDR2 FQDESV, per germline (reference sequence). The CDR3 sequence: CASSPRGGQGYYEQYF. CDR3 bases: TGTGCCAGCAGCCCCAGAGGGGGACAGGGCTACTACGAGCAGTACTTC.

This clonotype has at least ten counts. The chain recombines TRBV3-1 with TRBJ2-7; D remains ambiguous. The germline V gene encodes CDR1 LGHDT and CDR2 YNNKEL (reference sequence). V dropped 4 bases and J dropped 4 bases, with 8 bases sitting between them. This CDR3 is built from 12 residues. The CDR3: CASSLARYEQYF. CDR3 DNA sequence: TGTGCCAGCAGCCTCGCAAGGTACGAGCAGTACTTC.

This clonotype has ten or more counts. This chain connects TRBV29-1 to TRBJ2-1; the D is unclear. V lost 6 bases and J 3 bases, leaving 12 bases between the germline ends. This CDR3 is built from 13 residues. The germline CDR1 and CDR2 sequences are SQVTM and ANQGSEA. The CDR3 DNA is TGCAGCGTGAACATTAATCGCTACAATGAGCAGTTCTTC. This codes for CSVNINRYNEQFF.